Below, 14 T cell receptor beta chains from the same sample are listed, as sequenced in a study of T cell responses to AZD1222 COVID-19 vaccine. The assay was immunoSEQ multiplex PCR, and TCRdb's table has in-frame clones only and misses some. Of 120,000 to 150,000 clones in the sample, about 93% were seen once. This specimen consisted of peripheral blood, obtained on day 0 of AZD1222 vaccination. These receptors came from an adult in good health.

This rearrangement joins TRBV9 to TRBJ2-5; D gene unclear. The germline V gene has CDR1 SGDLS and CDR2 YYNGEE. Trimming cost V 4 bases and J 4 bases, with 17 bases left between them. The CDR3 sequence is 15 residues long. The CDR3 DNA is TGTGCCAGCAGCTTAACAGAGACGGCAACAGAGACCCAGTACTTC. It encodes CASSLTETATETQYF.

The chain uses TRBV7-9 and TRBJ2-1; 9 bases map to TRBD2. The junction had 13 bases not matched to a gene; V was cut back by 7 bases and J by 6 bases. The CDR3 loop spans 16 amino acids. Germline assignment: CDR1 SEHNR and CDR2 FQNEAQ (reference sequence). The DNA for the CDR3 is TGTGCCAGCATCTCGAGTAGCGGGGGCAAGAGCAATGAGCAGTTCTTC. Its translation is CASISSSGGKSNEQFF.

The V gene is TRBV7-9, the J gene TRBJ2-1; 9 positions agree with TRBD2. Trimming at V came to 1 base and at J to 4 bases, leaving 2 bases not matched to a gene. CDR3 length: 15 residues. Germline values: CDR1 SEHNR, CDR2 FQNEAQ (reference sequence). CDR3 protein: CASSLGTSGYNEQFF. In DNA, the CDR3 is TGTGCCAGCAGCTTAGGCACTAGCGGGTACAATGAGCAGTTCTTC.

The J gene is TRBJ1-2, the V gene TRBV7-9; TRBD1 aligns across 8 bases. V lost 1 base, J lost 8 bases, and 12 bases stayed unmatched. Per the germline V gene, CDR1 is SEHNR and CDR2 is FQNEAQ (reference sequence). The CDR3 consists of 16 residues. Here the CDR3 DNA reads TGTGCCAGCAGCTTAGGCTCGGGACAGGTAGCGCAGGGCTACACCTTC. Its protein product is CASSLGSGQVAQGYTF.

This chain joins TRBV6-5 and TRBJ1-1, with 8 bases that match TRBD1. Germline-derived CDR1 and CDR2 are MNHEY and SVGAGI. V gave up 2 bases and J gave up 7 bases; unmatched junction bases: 9. The CDR3 runs 15 residues. The CDR3 sequence is CASSYGASGGVEAFF. The CDR3 DNA is TGTGCCAGCAGTTACGGGGCCTCAGGGGGCGTTGAAGCTTTCTTT.

V and J are TRBV5-5 and TRBJ2-7; tentative D call: TRBD2 (6 bases). The CDR3 consists of 16 residues. Germline V gives CDR1 SGHKS, CDR2 YYEKEE (reference sequence). Between the trimmed V and J ends, which lost 4 bases and 0 bases, there was a span of 17 bases. This chain's CDR3 is CASSPTGTAISYEQYF. DNA of the CDR3: TGTGCCAGCAGCCCCACCGGGACTGCCATCTCCTACGAGCAGTACTTC.

The chain employs TRBV11-1 and TRBJ1-1; D gene uncertain. The V and J ends lost 5 bases and 7 bases respectively, with 14 bases between them. CDR3 length equals 13 residues. Germline CDR1 SGHAT, CDR2 FQDESV (reference sequence). CDR3 in DNA: TGTGCCAGCAGCCATGGGGTTGGCGGTGAAGCTTTCTTT. Residues: CASSHGVGGEAFF.

The chain uses TRBV7-9 and TRBJ2-1; the D gene could be TRBD1 or TRBD2 (7 bases each). V was clipped by 3 bases and J by 6 bases, with 15 bases between them. The CDR3 spans 15 residues. Germline CDR1 and CDR2: SEHNR and FQNEAQ (reference sequence). Here the CDR3 reads CASSFRQGGINEQFF. CDR3 coding DNA: TGTGCCAGCAGCTTTAGGCAGGGGGGGATCAATGAGCAGTTCTTC.

The chain joins TRBV19 to TRBJ2-3, with 12 bases identical to TRBD2. Germline trimming cut 7 bases from V and 0 bases from J; bases unmatched to any gene: 5. This CDR3 comprises 16 residues. Germline assignment: CDR1 LNHDA and CDR2 SQIVND (reference sequence). CDR3 sequence (DNA): TGTGCCAGTACCAGGACTAGCGGGAAGAGCACAGATACGCAGTATTTT. Its protein product is CASTRTSGKSTDTQYF.

This chain joins TRBV2 and TRBJ1-3; D perhaps matches TRBD1 (5 bases). The CDR3 totals 15 residues. V was trimmed by 11 bases and J by 4 bases, leaving 21 bases between them. CDR1 and CDR2 from the germline V gene are SNHLY and FYNNEI. DNA for the CDR3: TGTGCCGCCACAACCCCAGGGACCGCAGGAAACACCATATATTTT. It is translated as CAATTPGTAGNTIYF.

The gene calls are TRBV7-3 and TRBJ2-2; 7 bases agree with TRBD2. With V trimmed by 0 bases and J by 0 bases, 13 bases remained unmatched. CDR3 length: 20 residues. Germline values: CDR1 SGHTA, CDR2 FQGTGA. CDR3 nucleotides: TGTGCCAGCAGCTTAACTCCCCTGGTTCTGCGGGGGACGAACACCGGGGAGCTGTTTTTT. It specifies CASSLTPLVLRGTNTGELFF.

This clone showed up just once. This chain connects TRBV6-2 or TRBV6-3 to TRBJ2-3, with 9 bases lining up with TRBD2. The CDR3 runs to 18 residues. The J segment lost 0 bases and the V segment lost 5 bases, leaving 12 bases of the junction unmatched. Germline loops: CDR1 MNHEY, CDR2 SVGEGT. DNA of the CDR3: TGTGCCAGCAGTGGGTGGACTAGCGCAGAATCTAGCACAGATACGCAGTATTTT. Amino acid sequence: CASSGWTSAESSTDTQYF.

This chain links TRBV7-9 with TRBJ2-5, with D possibly matching TRBD1 (5 bases). This CDR3 has 14 amino acids. Germline CDR1 is SEHNR and CDR2 is FQNEAQ (reference sequence). V was shortened by 3 bases and J by 1 base, with 9 bases between the two germline ends. The CDR3 DNA sequence: TGTGCCAGCAGCTTGAATCAGGGCCAAGAGACCCAGTACTTC. This translates into CASSLNQGQETQYF.

The chain uses TRBV2 and TRBJ2-1; TRBD2 might be the D (5 bases). The CDR3 length is 12 residues. Germline lookup yields CDR1 SNHLY and CDR2 FYNNEI. V was clipped by 7 bases and J by 9 bases, with 13 bases between them. Here the CDR3 reads CASTQGGTEQFF. DNA for the CDR3: TGTGCCAGCACCCAAGGAGGTACTGAGCAGTTCTTC.